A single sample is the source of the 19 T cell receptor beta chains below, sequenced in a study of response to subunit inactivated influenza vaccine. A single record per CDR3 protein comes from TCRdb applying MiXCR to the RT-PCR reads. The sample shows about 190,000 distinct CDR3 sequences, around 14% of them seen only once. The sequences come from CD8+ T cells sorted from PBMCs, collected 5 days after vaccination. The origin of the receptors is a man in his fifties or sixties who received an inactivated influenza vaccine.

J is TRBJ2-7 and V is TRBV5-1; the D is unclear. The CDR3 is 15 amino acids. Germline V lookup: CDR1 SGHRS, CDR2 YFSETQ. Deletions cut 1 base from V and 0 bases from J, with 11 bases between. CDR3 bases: TGCGCCAGCAGCTTGTCCAGCCAAGGCTCCTACGAGCAGTACTTC. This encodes CASSLSSQGSYEQYF.

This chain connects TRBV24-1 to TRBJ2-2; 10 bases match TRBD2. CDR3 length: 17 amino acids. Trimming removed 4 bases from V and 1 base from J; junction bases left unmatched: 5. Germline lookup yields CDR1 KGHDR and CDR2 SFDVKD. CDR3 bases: TGTGCCACCAGTGACCACACTAGCGGGATGAACACCGGGGAGCTGTTTTTT. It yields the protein CATSDHTSGMNTGELFF.

In nucleotides, the CDR3 is TGCGCCAGCAGCCAAGGCCACGGACTAGCGGGGGTCTACGAGCAGTACTTC. As protein: CASSQGHGLAGVYEQYF. The chain couples TRBV4-3 to TRBJ2-7, with 13 bases aligning to TRBD2. Germline V CDR1 and CDR2: LGHNA, YSLEER. CDR3 length: 17 residues. The V gene end was trimmed by 1 base and the J gene end by 3 bases; junction bases not matched to a gene: 6.

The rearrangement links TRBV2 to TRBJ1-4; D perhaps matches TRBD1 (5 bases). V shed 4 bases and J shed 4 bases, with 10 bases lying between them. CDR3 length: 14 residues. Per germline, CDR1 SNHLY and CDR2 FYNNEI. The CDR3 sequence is CASSAGPRNEKLFF. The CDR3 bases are TGTGCCAGCAGTGCAGGGCCCCGTAATGAAAAACTGTTTTTT. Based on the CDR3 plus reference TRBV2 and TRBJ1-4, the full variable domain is EPEVTQTPSHQVTQMGQEVILRCVPISNHLYFYWYRQILGQKVEFLVSFYNNEISEKSEIFDDQFSVERPDGSNFTLKIRSTKLEDSAMYFCASSAGPRNEKLFFGSGTQLSVL.

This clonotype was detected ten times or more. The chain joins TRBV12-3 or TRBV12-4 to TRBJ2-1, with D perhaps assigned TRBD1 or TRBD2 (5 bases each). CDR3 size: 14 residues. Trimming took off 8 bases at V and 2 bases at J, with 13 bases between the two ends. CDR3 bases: TGTGCCAGCTCAGAGGGGTTACCCTACAATGAGCAGTTCTTC. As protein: CASSEGLPYNEQFF.

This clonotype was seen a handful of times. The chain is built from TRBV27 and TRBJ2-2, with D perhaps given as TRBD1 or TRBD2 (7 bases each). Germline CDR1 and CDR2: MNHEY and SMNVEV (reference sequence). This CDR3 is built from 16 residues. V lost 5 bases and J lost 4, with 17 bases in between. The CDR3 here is CASSATGEGVTGELFF. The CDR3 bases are TGTGCCAGCAGTGCCACAGGGGAGGGGGTCACCGGGGAGCTGTTTTTT.

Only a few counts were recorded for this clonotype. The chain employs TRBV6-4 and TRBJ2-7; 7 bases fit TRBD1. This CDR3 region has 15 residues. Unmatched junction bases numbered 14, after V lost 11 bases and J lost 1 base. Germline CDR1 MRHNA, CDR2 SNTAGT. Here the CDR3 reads CAGPPPRGRSYEQYF. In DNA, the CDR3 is TGTGCCGGGCCCCCCCCGAGGGGGCGGTCCTACGAGCAGTACTTC.

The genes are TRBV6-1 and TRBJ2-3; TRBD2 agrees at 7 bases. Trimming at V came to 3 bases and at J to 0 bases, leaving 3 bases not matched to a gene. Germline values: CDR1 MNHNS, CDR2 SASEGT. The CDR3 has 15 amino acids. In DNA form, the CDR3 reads TGTGCCAGCAGTGACCCCGGGGGGAGCACAGATACGCAGTATTTT. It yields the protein CASSDPGGSTDTQYF.

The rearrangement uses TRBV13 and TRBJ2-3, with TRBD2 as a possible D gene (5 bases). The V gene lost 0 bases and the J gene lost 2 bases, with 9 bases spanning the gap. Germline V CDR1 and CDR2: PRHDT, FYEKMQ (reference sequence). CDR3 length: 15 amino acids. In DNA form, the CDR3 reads TGTGCCAGCAGCTTAGGCAGCCTAGCCACAGATACGCAGTATTTT. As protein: CASSLGSLATDTQYF.

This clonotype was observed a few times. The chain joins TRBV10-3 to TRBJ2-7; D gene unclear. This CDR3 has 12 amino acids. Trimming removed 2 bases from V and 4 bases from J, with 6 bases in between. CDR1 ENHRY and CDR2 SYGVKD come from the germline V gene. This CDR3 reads CAISEPPYEQYF. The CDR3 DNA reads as TGTGCCATCAGTGAGCCACCTTACGAGCAGTACTTC.

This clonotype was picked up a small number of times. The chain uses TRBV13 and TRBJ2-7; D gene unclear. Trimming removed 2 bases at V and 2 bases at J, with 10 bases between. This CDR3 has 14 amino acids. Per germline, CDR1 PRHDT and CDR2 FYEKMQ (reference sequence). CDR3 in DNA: TGTGCCAGCAGCTTATTTACGGAAGCCTACGAGCAGTACTTC. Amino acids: CASSLFTEAYEQYF.

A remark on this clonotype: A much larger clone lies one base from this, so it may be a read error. This CDR3 reads CCARDPGLAYSLYEQYF. The CDR3 nucleotides are TGCTGTGCTAGAGATCCAGGACTAGCTTATTCTCTTTACGAGCAGTACTTC. The chain links TRBV20-1 to TRBJ2-7, with TRBD2 matching 8 bases. The germline V gene encodes CDR1 DFQATT and CDR2 SNEGSKA (reference sequence). The CDR3 is made up of 17 amino acids.

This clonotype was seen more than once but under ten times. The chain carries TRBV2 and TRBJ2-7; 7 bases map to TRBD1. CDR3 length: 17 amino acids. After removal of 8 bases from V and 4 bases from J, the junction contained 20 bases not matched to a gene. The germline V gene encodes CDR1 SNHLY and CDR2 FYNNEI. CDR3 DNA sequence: TGTGCCAGCTCTATGGACAGGAAGGGATCAGGCCGATACGAGCAGTACTTC. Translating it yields CASSMDRKGSGRYEQYF.

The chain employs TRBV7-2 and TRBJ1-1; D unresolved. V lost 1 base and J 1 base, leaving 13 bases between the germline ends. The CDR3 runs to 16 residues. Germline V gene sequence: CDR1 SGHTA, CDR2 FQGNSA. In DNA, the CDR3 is TGTGCCAGCAGCTTAGACATGCTCACCTGGAACACTGAAGCTTTCTTT. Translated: CASSLDMLTWNTEAFF.

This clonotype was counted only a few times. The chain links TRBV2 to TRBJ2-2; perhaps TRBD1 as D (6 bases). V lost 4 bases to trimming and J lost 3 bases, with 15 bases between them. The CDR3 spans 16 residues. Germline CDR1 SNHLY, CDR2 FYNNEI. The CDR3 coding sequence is TGTGCCAGCAGTGGCGGTCAGGACAGCTACACCGGGGAGCTGTTTTTT. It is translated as CASSGGQDSYTGELFF. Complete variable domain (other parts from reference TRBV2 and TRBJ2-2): EPEVTQTPSHQVTQMGQEVILRCVPISNHLYFYWYRQILGQKVEFLVSFYNNEISEKSEIFDDQFSVERPDGSNFTLKIRSTKLEDSAMYFCASSGGQDSYTGELFFGEGSRLTVL.

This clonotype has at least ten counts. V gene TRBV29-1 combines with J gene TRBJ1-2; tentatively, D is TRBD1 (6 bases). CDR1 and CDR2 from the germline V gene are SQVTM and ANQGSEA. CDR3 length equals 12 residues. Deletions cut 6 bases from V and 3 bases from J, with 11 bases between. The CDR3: CSVKGGHYGYTF. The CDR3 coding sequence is TGCAGCGTGAAGGGGGGGCACTATGGCTACACCTTC.

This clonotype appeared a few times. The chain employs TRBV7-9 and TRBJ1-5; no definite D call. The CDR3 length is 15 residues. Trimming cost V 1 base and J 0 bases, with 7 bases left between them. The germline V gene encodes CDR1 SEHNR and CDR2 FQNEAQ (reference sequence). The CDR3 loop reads CASSLEGGSNQPQHF. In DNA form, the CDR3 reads TGTGCCAGCAGCTTAGAGGGCGGTAGCAATCAGCCCCAGCATTTT. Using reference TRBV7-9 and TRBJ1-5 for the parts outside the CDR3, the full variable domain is DTGVSQNPRHKITKRGQNVTFRCDPISEHNRLYWYRQTLGQGPEFLTYFQNEAQLEKSRLLSDRFSAERPKGSFSTLEIQRTEQGDSAMYLCASSLEGGSNQPQHFGDGTRLSIL.

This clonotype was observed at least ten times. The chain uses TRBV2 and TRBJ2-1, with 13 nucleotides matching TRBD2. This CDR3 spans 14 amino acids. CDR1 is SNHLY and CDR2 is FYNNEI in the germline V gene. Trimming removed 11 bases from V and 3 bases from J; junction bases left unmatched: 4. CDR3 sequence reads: CAGRLAGGYNEQFF. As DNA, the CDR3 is TGTGCCGGTAGACTAGCGGGGGGCTACAATGAGCAGTTCTTC.

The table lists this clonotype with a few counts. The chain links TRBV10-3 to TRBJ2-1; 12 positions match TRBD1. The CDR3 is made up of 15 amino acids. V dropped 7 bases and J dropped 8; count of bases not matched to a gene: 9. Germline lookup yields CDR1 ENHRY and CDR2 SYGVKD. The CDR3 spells CAIKVAGTGGYEQFF. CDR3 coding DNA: TGTGCCATCAAGGTAGCCGGGACAGGGGGCTATGAGCAGTTCTTC.